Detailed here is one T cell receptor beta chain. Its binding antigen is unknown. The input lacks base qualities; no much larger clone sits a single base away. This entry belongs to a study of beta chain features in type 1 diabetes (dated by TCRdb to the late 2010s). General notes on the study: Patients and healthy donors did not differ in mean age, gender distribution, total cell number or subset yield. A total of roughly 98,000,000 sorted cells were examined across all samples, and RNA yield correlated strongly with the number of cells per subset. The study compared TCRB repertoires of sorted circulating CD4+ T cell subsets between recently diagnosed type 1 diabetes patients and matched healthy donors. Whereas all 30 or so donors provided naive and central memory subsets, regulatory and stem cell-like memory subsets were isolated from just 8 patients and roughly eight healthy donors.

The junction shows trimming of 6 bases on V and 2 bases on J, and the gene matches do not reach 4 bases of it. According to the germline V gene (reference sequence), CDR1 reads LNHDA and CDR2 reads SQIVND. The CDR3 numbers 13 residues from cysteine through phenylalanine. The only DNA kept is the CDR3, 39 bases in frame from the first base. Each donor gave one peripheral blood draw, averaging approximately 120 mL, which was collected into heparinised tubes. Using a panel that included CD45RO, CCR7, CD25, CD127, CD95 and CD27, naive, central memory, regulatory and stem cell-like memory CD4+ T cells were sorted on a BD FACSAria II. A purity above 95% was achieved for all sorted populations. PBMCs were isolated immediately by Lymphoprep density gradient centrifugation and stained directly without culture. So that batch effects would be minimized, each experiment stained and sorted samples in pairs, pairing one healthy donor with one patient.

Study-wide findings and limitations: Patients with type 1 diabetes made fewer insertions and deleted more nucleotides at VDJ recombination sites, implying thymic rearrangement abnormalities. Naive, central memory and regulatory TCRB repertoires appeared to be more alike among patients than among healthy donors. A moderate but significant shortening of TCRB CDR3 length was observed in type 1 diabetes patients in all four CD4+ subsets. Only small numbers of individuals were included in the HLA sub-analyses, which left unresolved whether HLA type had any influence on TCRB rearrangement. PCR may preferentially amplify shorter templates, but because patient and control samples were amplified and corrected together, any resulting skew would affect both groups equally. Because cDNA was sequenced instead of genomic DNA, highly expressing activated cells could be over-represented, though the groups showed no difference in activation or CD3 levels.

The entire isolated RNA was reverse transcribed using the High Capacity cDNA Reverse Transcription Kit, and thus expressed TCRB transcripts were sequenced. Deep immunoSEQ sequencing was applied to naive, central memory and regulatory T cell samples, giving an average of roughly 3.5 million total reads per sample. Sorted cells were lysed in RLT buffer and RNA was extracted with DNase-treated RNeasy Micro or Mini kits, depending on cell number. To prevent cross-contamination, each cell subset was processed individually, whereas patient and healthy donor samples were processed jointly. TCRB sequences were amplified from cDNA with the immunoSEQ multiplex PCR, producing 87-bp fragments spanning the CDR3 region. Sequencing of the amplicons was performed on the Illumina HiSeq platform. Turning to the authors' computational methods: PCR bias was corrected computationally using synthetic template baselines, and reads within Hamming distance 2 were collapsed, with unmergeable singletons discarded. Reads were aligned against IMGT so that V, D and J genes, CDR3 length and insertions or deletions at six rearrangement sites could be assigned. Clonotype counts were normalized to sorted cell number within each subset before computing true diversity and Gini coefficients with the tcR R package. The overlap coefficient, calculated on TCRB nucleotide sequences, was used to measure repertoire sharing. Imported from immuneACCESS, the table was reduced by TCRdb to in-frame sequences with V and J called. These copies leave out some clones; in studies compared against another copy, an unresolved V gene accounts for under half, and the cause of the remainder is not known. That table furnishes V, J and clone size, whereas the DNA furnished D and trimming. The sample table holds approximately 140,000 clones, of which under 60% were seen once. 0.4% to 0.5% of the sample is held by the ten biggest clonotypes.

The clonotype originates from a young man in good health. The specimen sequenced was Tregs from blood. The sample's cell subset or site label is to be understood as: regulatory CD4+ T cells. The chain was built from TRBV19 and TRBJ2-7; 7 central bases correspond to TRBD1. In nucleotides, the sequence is TGTGCCAGTAGCAACAGGGGTGCCTACGAGCAGTACTTC. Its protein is CASSNRGAYEQYF. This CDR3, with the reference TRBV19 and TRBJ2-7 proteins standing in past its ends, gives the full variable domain DGGITQSPKYLFRKEGQNVTLSCEQNLNHDAMYWYRQDPGQGLRLIYYSQIVNDFQKGDIAEGYSVSREKKESFPLTVTSAQKNPTAFYLCASSNRGAYEQYFGPGTRLTVT.